Below, 16 T cell receptor beta chains from the same sample are listed, as sequenced in a study. TCRdb analysed the reads with MiXCR anew, one entry per CDR3 protein. The sample holds around 1,800 distinct CDR3 sequences, around 30% seen once. Sequenced sample: CD8+ T cells (not recorded whether cultured). All receptors derive from a female donor.

With regard to this clonotype: Compared with germline, one end of the junction differs, possibly owing to a read error. The chain joins TRBV7-9 to TRBJ1-4, with 9 positions matching TRBD1. CDR1 and CDR2 (germline): SEHNR, FQNEAQ (reference sequence). The CDR3 extends over 14 amino acids. In DNA, the CDR3 is TGTGCCAGCAGCCCCGGGACAGGGCCAGAAAAACTGCTTTTT. Translated, it gives CASSPGTGPEKLLF.

This clonotype came up a few times. At one end, the junction sequence differs from germline, possibly due to a read error. The rearrangement uses TRBV29-1 and TRBJ2-1; TRBD1 matches 7 bases. This CDR3 comprises 14 residues. Germline V CDR1 and CDR2: SQVTM, ANQGSEA. The CDR3, as DNA: TGCGGCGTCGAATCTGGGACAGACTACAATGAGCAGTTCTTC. This translates into CGVESGTDYNEQFF.

This clonotype is medium-sized in the sample. The chain has TRBV3-1 and TRBJ2-1; D assignment may be TRBD1 or TRBD2 (5 bases each). CDR3 size: 13 residues. CDR1 LGHDT and CDR2 YNNKEL come from the germline V gene (reference sequence). V dropped 0 bases and J dropped 7 bases, with 7 bases sitting between them. In DNA form, the CDR3 reads TGTGCCAGCAGCCAAGATGAGGGGAATGAGCAGTTCTTC. Encoded protein: CASSQDEGNEQFF.

In its sample, this clonotype is medium-sized. The chain uses TRBV24-1 and TRBJ2-2; D not certain. CDR1 is KGHDR, CDR2 SFDVKD, per germline. Trimming left V 1 base short and J 1 base short, with 3 bases between. The CDR3 runs to 14 residues. The CDR3 DNA reads as TGTGCCACCAGTGATTTCTTGAACACCGGGGAGCTGTTTTTT. Its protein product is CATSDFLNTGELFF.

This clonotype qualifies as medium-sized (0.01 to 0.1%). The V and J genes are TRBV5-6 and TRBJ2-7; tentatively, D is TRBD1 (5 bases). CDR1 and CDR2 from the germline V gene are SGHDT and YYEEEE. The V end was cut by 0 bases, the J end by 2 bases, with 9 bases between. The CDR3 length is 14 residues. The DNA for the CDR3 is TGTGCCAGCAGCTTGGGACAGACCCCCTACGAGCAGTACTTC. Translating it yields CASSLGQTPYEQYF.

This clonotype is medium-sized in the sample. The J gene is TRBJ1-2, the V gene TRBV9; 7 bases match TRBD1. V shed 3 bases, J shed 6 bases, and the junction held 11 bases outside the gene matches. Germline loops: CDR1 SGDLS, CDR2 YYNGEE. The CDR3 runs to 15 residues. The CDR3 nucleotides read TGTGCCAGCAGCGGCCGGAGACAGGGTGGGAATGGCTACACCTTC. It codes for CASSGRRQGGNGYTF.

By share, this clonotype counts as medium-sized. The chain joins TRBV28 to TRBJ2-7, with D tentatively TRBD1 (7 bases). The CDR3 runs 15 residues. The germline gives CDR1 MDHEN, CDR2 SYDVKM. The V gene lost 2 bases and the J gene lost 5 bases, with 16 bases spanning the gap. The CDR3 region is CASSLLYQGGNEQYF. The CDR3 coding sequence is TGTGCCAGCAGTTTACTGTACCAGGGGGGCAACGAGCAGTACTTC.

This clonotype is medium-sized within its sample. The genes are TRBV30 and TRBJ1-2; a possible D gene is TRBD1 (6 bases). Trimming cost V 3 bases and J 3 bases, with 11 bases left between them. In germline, CDR1 is GTSNPN, CDR2 SVGIG (reference sequence). This CDR3 is built from 13 residues. The CDR3 here is CAWSGQLHYGYTF. CDR3 sequence (DNA): TGTGCCTGGAGCGGACAGTTACACTATGGCTACACCTTC.

By its share, this clonotype is medium-sized. This rearrangement joins TRBV2 to TRBJ2-7; TRBD1 matches 9 bases. Germline CDR1 SNHLY, CDR2 FYNNEI. The CDR3 covers 12 residues. V shed 8 bases, J shed 5 bases, and the junction held 4 bases outside the gene matches. The CDR3 is CASLGQGNEQYF. In DNA, the CDR3 is TGTGCCAGCTTGGGACAGGGTAACGAGCAGTACTTC.

To note about this clonotype: One end of the junction does not line up with germline, which may come from a read error. The chain is built from TRBV7-9 and TRBJ2-7, with D possibly being TRBD1 (5 bases). The length of the CDR3 is 12 residues. Germline V gene data show CDR1 as SEHNR and CDR2 as FQNEAQ (reference sequence). The CDR3 bases are TGTGCCGGCAGCTTGGATAGGGGCGAGCAGTACTTC. Amino acids: CAGSLDRGEQYF.

This clonotype counts as large. The genes are TRBV14 and TRBJ1-1, with D unresolved. V lost 4 bases, J lost 11 bases, and 14 bases lay in between. This CDR3 has 12 residues. Per the germline V gene, CDR1 is SGHDN and CDR2 is FVKESK. CDR3 bases: TGTGCCAGCAGCCCGACCGGGTGGACGGCTTTCTTT. Its translation is CASSPTGWTAFF.

Comment on this clonotype: Relative to the germline gene, one junction end is altered; a read error may explain this. This chain joins TRBV20-1 and TRBJ2-7; D might be TRBD2 (6 bases). CDR1 DFQATT and CDR2 SNEGSKA come from the germline V gene (reference sequence). This CDR3 has 12 residues. The CDR3 nucleotides read TGCGGTGCTAGAGATCGGGGGAACGAGCACTACTTC. Translated: CGARDRGNEHYF.

This clonotype was observed many times. J is TRBJ1-1 and V is TRBV2; 9 bases line up with TRBD1. Looked up from germline, CDR1 is SNHLY and CDR2 is FYNNEI. This CDR3 region has 15 residues. The ends lost 8 bases at V and 5 bases at J; junction bases unmatched: 12. The CDR3 nucleotides read TGTGCCAGCGGGGGGGACAGGGTTGTATGGACTGAAGCTTTCTTT. Protein product: CASGGDRVVWTEAFF.

In the case of this clonotype: One end of the junction fails to match germline, which may point to a read error. The chain is built from TRBV7-3 and TRBJ1-1; 7 bases align to TRBD1. CDR3 length equals 14 residues. Germline assignment: CDR1 SGHTA and CDR2 FQGTGA. CDR3 region: CAGSLTGVNTEAFF. CDR3 DNA: TGTGCCGGCAGTTTAACAGGGGTAAACACTGAAGCTTTCTTT.

By share, this clonotype ranks as large. The genes are TRBV30 and TRBJ1-3, with D maybe TRBD1 (5 bases). V was clipped by 0 bases and J by 3 bases, with 9 bases between them. Germline-derived CDR1 and CDR2 are GTSNPN and SVGIG (reference sequence). The CDR3 consists of 14 residues. CDR3 amino acids: CAWSVRQGGNTIYF. In nucleotides, the CDR3 is TGTGCCTGGAGTGTTCGGCAGGGTGGAAACACCATATATTTT.

Ten or more counts support this clonotype. The chain combines TRBV25-1 with TRBJ2-1; TRBD2 aligns across 7 bases. Germline CDR1 MGHDK, CDR2 SYGVNS. After removal of 2 bases from V and 8 bases from J, the junction contained 9 bases not matched to a gene. This CDR3 has 15 amino acids. The CDR3 coding sequence is TGTGCCAGCAGTGAACCTCTAGCGGCGGCGGATGAGCAGTTCTTC. Encoded protein: CASSEPLAAADEQFF.